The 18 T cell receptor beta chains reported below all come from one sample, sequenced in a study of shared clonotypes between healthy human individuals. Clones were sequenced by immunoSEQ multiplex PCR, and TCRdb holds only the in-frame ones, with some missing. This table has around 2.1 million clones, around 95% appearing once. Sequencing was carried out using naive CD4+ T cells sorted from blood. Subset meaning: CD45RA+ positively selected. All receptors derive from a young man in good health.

The CDR3 spells CASSQDRAYEQYF. CDR3 nucleotide sequence: TGTGCCAGCAGCCAAGACAGGGCATACGAGCAGTACTTC. This chain links TRBV5-5 with TRBJ2-7; 7 bases match TRBD1. V dropped 4 bases and J dropped 4; count of bases not matched to a gene: 5. This CDR3 spans 13 amino acids. Germline V gene lookup returns CDR1 SGHKS and CDR2 YYEKEE (reference sequence).

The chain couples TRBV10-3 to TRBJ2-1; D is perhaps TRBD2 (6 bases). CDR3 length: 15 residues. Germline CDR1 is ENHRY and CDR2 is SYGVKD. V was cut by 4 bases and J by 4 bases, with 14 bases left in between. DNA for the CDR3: TGTGCCATCAGTGGAGGAGGGATGGGGTACAATGAGCAGTTCTTC. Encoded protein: CAISGGGMGYNEQFF.

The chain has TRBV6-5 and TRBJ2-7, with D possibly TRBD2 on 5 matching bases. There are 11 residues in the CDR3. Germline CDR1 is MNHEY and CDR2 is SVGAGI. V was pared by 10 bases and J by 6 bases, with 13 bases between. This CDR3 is CATVGVTEQYF. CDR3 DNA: TGTGCCACCGTCGGGGTTACCGAGCAGTACTTC.

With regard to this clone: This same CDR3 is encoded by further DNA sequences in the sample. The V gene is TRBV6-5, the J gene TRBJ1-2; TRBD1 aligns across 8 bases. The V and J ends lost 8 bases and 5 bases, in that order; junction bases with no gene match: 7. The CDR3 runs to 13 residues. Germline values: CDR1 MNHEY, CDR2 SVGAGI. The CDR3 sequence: CASRPGGEYGYTF. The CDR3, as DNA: TGTGCCAGCCGTCCAGGGGGCGAGTATGGCTACACCTTC.

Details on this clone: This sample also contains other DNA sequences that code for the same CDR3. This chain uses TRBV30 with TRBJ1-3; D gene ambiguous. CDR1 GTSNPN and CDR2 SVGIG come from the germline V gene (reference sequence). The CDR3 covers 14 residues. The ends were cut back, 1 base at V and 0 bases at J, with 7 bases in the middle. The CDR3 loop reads CAWSGGSSGNTIYF. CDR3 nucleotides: TGTGCCTGGAGTGGGGGAAGCTCTGGAAACACCATATATTTT.

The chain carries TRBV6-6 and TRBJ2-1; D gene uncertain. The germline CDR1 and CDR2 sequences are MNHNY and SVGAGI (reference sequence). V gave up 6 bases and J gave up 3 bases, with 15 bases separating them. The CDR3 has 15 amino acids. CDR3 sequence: CASSLDRLSYNEQFF. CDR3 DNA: TGTGCCAGCAGCCTCGACCGCCTTAGCTACAATGAGCAGTTCTTC.

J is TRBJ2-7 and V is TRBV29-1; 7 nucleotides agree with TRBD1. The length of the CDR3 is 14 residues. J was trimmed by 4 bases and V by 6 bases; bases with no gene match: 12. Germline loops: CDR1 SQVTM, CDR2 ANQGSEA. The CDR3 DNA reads TGCAGCGTCCTTCCTGACAGGGCCGGGTACGAGCAGTACTTC. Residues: CSVLPDRAGYEQYF.

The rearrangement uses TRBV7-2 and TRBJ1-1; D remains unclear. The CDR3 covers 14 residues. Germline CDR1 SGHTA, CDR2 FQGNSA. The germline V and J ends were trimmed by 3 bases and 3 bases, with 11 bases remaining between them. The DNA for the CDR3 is TGTGCCAGCAGCTTGGGTGAGTCGTACACTGAAGCTTTCTTT. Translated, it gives CASSLGESYTEAFF.

CDR3 protein: CASSLRQGSQETQYF. The CDR3, as DNA: TGCGCCAGCAGCCTTAGACAGGGCTCCCAAGAGACCCAGTACTTC. The rearrangement joins TRBV4-1 to TRBJ2-5; 7 positions match TRBD1. The CDR3 spans 15 residues. Germline CDR1 and CDR2: MGHRA and YSYEKL. J lost 1 base, V lost 4 bases, and 6 bases had no gene match.

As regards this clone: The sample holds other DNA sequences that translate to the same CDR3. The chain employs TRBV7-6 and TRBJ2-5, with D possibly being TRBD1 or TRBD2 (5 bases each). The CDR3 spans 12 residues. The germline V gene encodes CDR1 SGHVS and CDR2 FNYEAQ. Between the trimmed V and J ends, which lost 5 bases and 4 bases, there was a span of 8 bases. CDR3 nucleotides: TGTGCCAGCAGCCTTGGGACAGAGACCCAGTACTTC. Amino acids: CASSLGTETQYF.

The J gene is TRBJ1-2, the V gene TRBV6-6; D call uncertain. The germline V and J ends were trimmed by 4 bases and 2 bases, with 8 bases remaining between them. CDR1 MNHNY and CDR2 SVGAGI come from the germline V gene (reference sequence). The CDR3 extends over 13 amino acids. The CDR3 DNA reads TGTGCCAGCAGTTTTGTGGGAAACTATGGCTACACCTTC. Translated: CASSFVGNYGYTF.

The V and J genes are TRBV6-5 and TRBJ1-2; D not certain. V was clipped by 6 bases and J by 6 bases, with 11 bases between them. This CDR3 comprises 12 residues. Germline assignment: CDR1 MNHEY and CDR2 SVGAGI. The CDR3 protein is CASRRGGDGYTF. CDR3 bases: TGTGCCAGCAGGCGGGGTGGGGATGGCTACACCTTC.

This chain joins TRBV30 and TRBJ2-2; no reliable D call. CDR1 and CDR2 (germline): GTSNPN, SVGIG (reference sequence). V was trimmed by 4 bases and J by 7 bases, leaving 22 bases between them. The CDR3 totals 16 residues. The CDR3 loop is CAWNPTGRLEVGELFF. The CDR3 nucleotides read TGTGCCTGGAATCCAACCGGCCGATTAGAGGTCGGGGAGCTGTTTTTT.

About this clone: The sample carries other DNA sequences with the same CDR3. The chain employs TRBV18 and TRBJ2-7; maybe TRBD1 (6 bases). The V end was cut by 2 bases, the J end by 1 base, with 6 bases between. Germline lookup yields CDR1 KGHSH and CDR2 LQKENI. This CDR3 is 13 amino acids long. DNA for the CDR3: TGTGCCAGCTCACCAGACAGGTCCTACGAGCAGTACTTC. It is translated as CASSPDRSYEQYF.

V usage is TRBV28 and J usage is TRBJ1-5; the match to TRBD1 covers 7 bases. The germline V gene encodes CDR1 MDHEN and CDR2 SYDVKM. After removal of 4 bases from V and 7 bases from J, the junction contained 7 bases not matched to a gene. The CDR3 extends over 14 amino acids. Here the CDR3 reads CASSSGQARQPQHF. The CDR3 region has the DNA TGTGCCAGCAGTTCTGGACAGGCTCGGCAGCCCCAGCATTTT.

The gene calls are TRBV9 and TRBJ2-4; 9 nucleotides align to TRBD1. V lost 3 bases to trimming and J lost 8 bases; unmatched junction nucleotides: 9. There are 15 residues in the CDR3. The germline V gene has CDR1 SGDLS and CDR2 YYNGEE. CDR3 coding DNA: TGTGCCAGCAGCGCCACAGGGGGCTTGGTGGACATTCAGTACTTC. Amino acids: CASSATGGLVDIQYF. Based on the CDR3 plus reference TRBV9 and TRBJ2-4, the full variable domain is DSGVTQTPKHLITATGQRVTLRCSPRSGDLSVYWYQQSLDQGLQFLIQYYNGEERAKGNILERFSAQQFPDLHSELNLSSLELGDSALYFCASSATGGLVDIQYFGAGTRLSVL.

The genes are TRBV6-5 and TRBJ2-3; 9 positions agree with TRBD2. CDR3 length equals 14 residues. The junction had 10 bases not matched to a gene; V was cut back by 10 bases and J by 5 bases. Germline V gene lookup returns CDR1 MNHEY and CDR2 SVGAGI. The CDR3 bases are TGTGCCACGGGGGGGAGCGGGGGGAAAGATACGCAGTATTTT. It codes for CATGGSGGKDTQYF.

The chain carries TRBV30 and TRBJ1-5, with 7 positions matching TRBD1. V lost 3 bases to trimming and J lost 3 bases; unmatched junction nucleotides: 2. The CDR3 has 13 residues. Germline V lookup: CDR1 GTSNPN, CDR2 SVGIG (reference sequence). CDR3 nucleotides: TGTGCCTGGAGAGGACAGGCCAATCAGCCCCAGCATTTT. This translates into CAWRGQANQPQHF.